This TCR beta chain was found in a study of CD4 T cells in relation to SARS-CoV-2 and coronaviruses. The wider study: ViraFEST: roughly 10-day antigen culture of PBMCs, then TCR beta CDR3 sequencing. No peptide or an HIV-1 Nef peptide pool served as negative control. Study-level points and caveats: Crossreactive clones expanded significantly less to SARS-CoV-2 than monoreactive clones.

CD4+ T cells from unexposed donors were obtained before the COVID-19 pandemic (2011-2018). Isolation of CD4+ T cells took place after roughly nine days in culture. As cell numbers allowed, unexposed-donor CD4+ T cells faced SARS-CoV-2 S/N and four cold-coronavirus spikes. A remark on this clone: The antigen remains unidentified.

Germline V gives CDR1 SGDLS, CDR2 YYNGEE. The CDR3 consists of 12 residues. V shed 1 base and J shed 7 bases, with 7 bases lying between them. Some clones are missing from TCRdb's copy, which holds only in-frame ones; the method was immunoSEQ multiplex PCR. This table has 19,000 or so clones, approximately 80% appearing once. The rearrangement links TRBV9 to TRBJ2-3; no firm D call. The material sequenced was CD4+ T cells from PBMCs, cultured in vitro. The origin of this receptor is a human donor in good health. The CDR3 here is CASSVNEYTQYF. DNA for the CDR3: TGTGCCAGCAGCGTAAACGAGTATACGCAGTATTTT.